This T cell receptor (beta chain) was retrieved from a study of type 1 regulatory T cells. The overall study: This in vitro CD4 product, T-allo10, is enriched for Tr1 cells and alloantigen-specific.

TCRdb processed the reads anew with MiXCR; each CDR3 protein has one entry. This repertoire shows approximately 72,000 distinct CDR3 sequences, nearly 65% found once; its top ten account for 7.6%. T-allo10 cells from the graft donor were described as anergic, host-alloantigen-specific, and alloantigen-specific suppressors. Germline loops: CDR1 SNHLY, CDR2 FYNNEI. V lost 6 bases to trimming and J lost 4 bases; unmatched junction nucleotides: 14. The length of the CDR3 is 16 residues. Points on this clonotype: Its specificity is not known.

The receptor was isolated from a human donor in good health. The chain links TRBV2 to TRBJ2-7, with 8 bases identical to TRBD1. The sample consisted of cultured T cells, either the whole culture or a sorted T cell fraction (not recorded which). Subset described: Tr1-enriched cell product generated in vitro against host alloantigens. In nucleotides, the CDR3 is TGTGCCAGCAGACTTGGGGGGACAGGATTAACTTACGAGCAGTACTTC. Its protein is CASRLGGTGLTYEQYF.